This passage covers 26 T cell receptor beta chains from one sample sequenced in a study of cytomegalovirus exposure and HLA in healthy donors. The PCR was carried out with 60 Vbeta primers and 13 Jbeta primers. Using immunoSEQ multiplex PCR, the repertoire was profiled, and TCRdb retains in-frame clones only, with some absent. Here the sample spans 150,000 to 180,000 clones, 65% to 80% being singletons. The sample consisted of PBMCs. The receptor source for this set is a man in his late teens or twenties in good health and CMV-seronegative.

The rearrangement joins TRBV7-9 to TRBJ2-2; D possibly corresponds to TRBD2 (6 bases). This CDR3 is 15 amino acids long. The V gene lost 5 bases and the J gene lost 4 bases, with 14 bases spanning the gap. Germline V gives CDR1 SEHNR, CDR2 FQNEAQ (reference sequence). The CDR3 nucleotides are TGTGCCAGCAGCGATGAGGCTAGCGCCACCGGGGAGCTGTTTTTT. Residues: CASSDEASATGELFF.

The genes are TRBV12-5 and TRBJ1-2, with 9 bases matching TRBD1. The V segment lost 4 bases and the J segment 4 bases; nucleotides outside the gene matches: 1. This CDR3 is built from 13 residues. Germline values: CDR1 LGHNT, CDR2 FRNRAP. The CDR3 here is CASGSGQGYGYTF. For the CDR3, the DNA is TGTGCTAGTGGTTCGGGACAGGGCTATGGCTACACCTTC.

The V call is TRBV19, the J call TRBJ2-5; TRBD2 matches 8 bases. Losses at the gene ends were 2 bases for V and 5 bases for J; bases not matched to a gene: 10. The CDR3 consists of 16 residues. Germline lookup yields CDR1 LNHDA and CDR2 SQIVND (reference sequence). CDR3 protein: CASSISGAGGWETQYF. The CDR3 nucleotides read TGTGCCAGTAGTATAAGTGGCGCGGGGGGATGGGAGACCCAGTACTTC.

The CDR3 spells CASSYFGQGEETQYF. The CDR3, as DNA: TGTGCCAGCAGTTACTTCGGACAGGGTGAAGAGACCCAGTACTTC. This chain connects TRBV2 to TRBJ2-5; TRBD1 aligns across 8 bases. From germline, CDR1 is SNHLY and CDR2 FYNNEI. The CDR3 totals 15 residues. The V and J ends lost 5 bases and 3 bases, in that order; junction bases with no gene match: 8. The full variable domain, completed using reference TRBV2 and TRBJ2-5, is EPEVTQTPSHQVTQMGQEVILRCVPISNHLYFYWYRQILGQKVEFLVSFYNNEISEKSEIFDDQFSVERPDGSNFTLKIRSTKLEDSAMYFCASSYFGQGEETQYFGPGTRLLVL.

The chain links TRBV29-1 to TRBJ2-7; 8 nucleotides align to TRBD2. This CDR3 region has 15 residues. The ends lost 7 bases at V and 3 bases at J; junction bases unmatched: 14. Germline V gene sequence: CDR1 SQVTM, CDR2 ANQGSEA. In nucleotides, the CDR3 is TGCAGCGCCGAGGGGGGACGGGGGGGAGTCTACGAGCAGTACTTC. Translated: CSAEGGRGGVYEQYF.

The chain uses TRBV25-1 and TRBJ1-2, with TRBD1 matching 7 bases. The CDR3 sequence is 16 residues long. CDR1 and CDR2 from the germline V gene are MGHDK and SYGVNS. Losses at the gene ends were 1 base for V and 4 bases for J; bases not matched to a gene: 9. CDR3 nucleotide sequence: TGTGCCAGCAGTGAATGGGGACAGAGAGGTTCCTATGGCTACACCTTC. Its protein is CASSEWGQRGSYGYTF.

In the case of this clone: One end of the junction varies from germline; a read error may be responsible. V gene TRBV5-4 combines with J gene TRBJ1-2; a weak D match, TRBD1 (5 bases). Germline V CDR1 and CDR2: SGHNT, YYREEE (reference sequence). This CDR3 comprises 15 residues. CDR3 nucleotide sequence: TGTGCCAGCAGCTCCGCCCTGGACAAGGAATCTGGCCACACCTTC. Amino acid sequence: CASSSALDKESGHTF.

V is TRBV11-2 and J is TRBJ1-1; no definite D call. Trimming stripped 5 bases from V and 7 bases from J, with 14 bases between. The CDR3 has 13 residues. Germline V gene data show CDR1 as SGHAT and CDR2 as FQNNGV. The CDR3 region is CASSQIVGDEAFF. CDR3 DNA sequence: TGTGCCAGCAGCCAAATAGTTGGTGATGAAGCTTTCTTT.

This sequence joins TRBV2 and TRBJ1-4; 9 nucleotides match TRBD1. The germline V gene has CDR1 SNHLY and CDR2 FYNNEI. With 6 bases clipped from V and 7 bases from J, the junction kept 12 bases outside the gene matches. This CDR3 is 16 amino acids long. The CDR3 is CASRLGRGQGGEKLFF. The CDR3 bases are TGTGCCAGCAGACTGGGGAGGGGACAGGGAGGTGAAAAACTGTTTTTT.

V usage is TRBV7-9 and J usage is TRBJ1-1, with TRBD1 as a possible D gene (5 bases). Germline CDR1 reads SEHNR; CDR2 reads FQNEAQ (reference sequence). This CDR3 is built from 14 residues. Trimming stripped 4 bases from V and 4 bases from J, with 13 bases between. The CDR3 nucleotides are TGTGCCAGCAGCTCCCGACAGTGGGGCACTGAAGCTTTCTTT. This gives the protein CASSSRQWGTEAFF.

The chain's CDR3 is CASSVQGDTGELFF. In DNA, the CDR3 is TGTGCCAGCAGTGTGCAGGGGGACACCGGGGAGCTGTTTTTT. This rearrangement joins TRBV2 to TRBJ2-2; 7 bases fit TRBD1. Germline V gene lookup returns CDR1 SNHLY and CDR2 FYNNEI. CDR3 length: 14 residues. The V and J ends lost 4 bases and 3 bases, in that order; junction bases with no gene match: 2.

The chain carries TRBV7-9 and TRBJ2-2; 11 nucleotides match TRBD2. V shed 5 bases and J 1 base; nucleotides not matched to a gene: 3. CDR3 length: 16 amino acids. From germline, CDR1 is SEHNR and CDR2 FQNEAQ (reference sequence). The CDR3 sequence is CASSLTSGGNTGELFF. In DNA, the CDR3 is TGTGCCAGCAGCCTAACTAGCGGGGGGAACACCGGGGAGCTGTTTTTT.

The chain recombines TRBV10-3 with TRBJ2-1, with unresolved D. The CDR3 runs to 14 residues. V was pared by 0 bases and J by 8 bases, with 11 bases between. The V gene's germline CDR1 is ENHRY and CDR2 SYGVKD. CDR3 coding DNA: TGTGCCATCAGTGAGTCGGCGGCGTCGGATGAGCAGTTCTTC. Translation: CAISESAASDEQFF.

The J gene is TRBJ1-6, the V gene TRBV5-1; no definite D call. Germline assignment: CDR1 SGHRS and CDR2 YFSETQ. The V and J ends lost 6 bases and 10 bases respectively, with 20 bases between them. This CDR3 has 15 amino acids. The CDR3: CASTQSGGGESPLHF. For the CDR3, the DNA is TGCGCCAGCACCCAATCGGGTGGTGGGGAGTCACCCCTCCACTTT.

V and J are TRBV7-9 and TRBJ1-2, with D unresolved. V lost 4 bases, J lost 0 bases, and 6 bases lay in between. Germline V lookup: CDR1 SEHNR, CDR2 FQNEAQ (reference sequence). There are 13 residues in the CDR3. The CDR3, as DNA: TGTGCCAGCAGCTCGCAGTCTAACTATGGCTACACCTTC. This gives the protein CASSSQSNYGYTF.

The chain combines TRBV6-6 with TRBJ1-3; 7 bases are a match to TRBD1. The germline gives CDR1 MNHNY, CDR2 SVGAGI (reference sequence). This CDR3 contains 15 residues. J was trimmed by 3 bases and V by 6 bases; bases with no gene match: 8. The CDR3 region is CASSYGQAVGNTIYF. CDR3 DNA: TGTGCCAGCAGCTACGGACAGGCAGTTGGAAACACCATATATTTT.

The chain is built from TRBV19 and TRBJ1-1; D remains unclear. Trimming cost V 5 bases and J 7 bases, with 14 bases left between them. The CDR3 has 13 amino acids. CDR1 and CDR2 from the germline V gene are LNHDA and SQIVND (reference sequence). In DNA, the CDR3 is TGTGCCAGTAGTCGGCCTTTCGCGGTTGAAGCTTTCTTT. Protein sequence: CASSRPFAVEAFF.

The chain is built from TRBV6-5 and TRBJ1-2; D is perhaps TRBD1 (6 bases). Germline CDR1 is MNHEY and CDR2 is SVGAGI. V lost 7 bases and J 2 bases, leaving 11 bases between the germline ends. CDR3 size: 13 residues. The CDR3 DNA reads as TGTGCCAGCAACCCCGGGACAAACTATGGCTACACCTTC. Its protein is CASNPGTNYGYTF.

This chain connects TRBV19 to TRBJ1-1; D may be TRBD1 (6 bases). This CDR3 spans 13 amino acids. The germline CDR1 and CDR2 sequences are LNHDA and SQIVND (reference sequence). Trimming cost V 7 bases and J 5 bases, with 14 bases left between them. DNA for the CDR3: TGTGCCAGTACTTTCCTCAGGGGTACTGAAGCTTTCTTT. Amino acids: CASTFLRGTEAFF.

This clone was recorded only once. The chain joins TRBV7-6 to TRBJ2-3; 7 bases are shared with TRBD2. Unmatched junction bases numbered 13, after V lost 0 bases and J lost 1 base. CDR1 and CDR2 (germline): SGHVS, FNYEAQ. CDR3 length equals 19 residues. DNA of the CDR3: TGTGCCAGCAGCTTAGCCCCGGGGATAGGCGGGGGAGGCACAGATACGCAGTATTTT. Translated, it gives CASSLAPGIGGGGTDTQYF.

This chain links TRBV5-1 with TRBJ2-1; 12 bases align to TRBD2. This CDR3 spans 17 amino acids. The germline V gene encodes CDR1 SGHRS and CDR2 YFSETQ. The V segment lost 0 bases and the J segment 4 bases; nucleotides outside the gene matches: 5. CDR3 sequence (DNA): TGCGCCAGCAGCTTGGCCACGACTAGCGGGGGATACAATGAGCAGTTCTTC. Its translation is CASSLATTSGGYNEQFF.

This chain connects TRBV2 to TRBJ1-1; D might be TRBD1 (5 bases). Germline-derived CDR1 and CDR2 are SNHLY and FYNNEI. Trimming pared 4 bases from V and 4 bases from J, leaving 7 bases between. CDR3 length: 12 residues. As DNA, the CDR3 is TGTGCCAGCAGTGTTCAGGGCACTGAAGCTTTCTTT. Protein product: CASSVQGTEAFF.

The chain joins TRBV15 to TRBJ2-1; a weak D match, TRBD2 (6 bases). The germline V gene encodes CDR1 LNHNV and CDR2 YYDKDF (reference sequence). V lost 5 bases to trimming and J lost 0 bases, with 14 bases between them. The CDR3 contains 16 residues. CDR3 sequence: CATSRPGTPSYNEQFF. CDR3 DNA: TGTGCCACCAGCCGTCCCGGGACTCCCTCCTACAATGAGCAGTTCTTC.

The chain employs TRBV6-5 and TRBJ2-7, with 7 nucleotides matching TRBD1. CDR3 size: 14 residues. Germline V gene sequence: CDR1 MNHEY, CDR2 SVGAGI. J gave up 3 bases and V 6 bases, and 8 bases lay outside the gene matches. The CDR3 region is CASSSGGGGYEQYF. CDR3 sequence (DNA): TGTGCCAGCAGCTCAGGGGGTGGGGGCTACGAGCAGTACTTC.

The rearrangement links TRBV15 to TRBJ1-5; no reliable D call. V lost 5 bases and J 2 bases, leaving 16 bases between the germline ends. Germline values: CDR1 LNHNV, CDR2 YYDKDF (reference sequence). The CDR3 is 16 residues long. CDR3 sequence reads: CATSRSGRGRNQPQHF. The CDR3 bases are TGTGCCACCAGCCGGAGCGGGCGAGGGCGCAATCAGCCCCAGCATTTT. The whole variable domain, filled in from reference TRBV15 and TRBJ1-5, reads DAMVIQNPRYQVTQFGKPVTLSCSQTLNHNVMYWYQQKSSQAPKLLFHYYDKDFNNEADTPDNFQSRRPNTSFCFLDIRSPGLGDTAMYLCATSRSGRGRNQPQHFGDGTRLSIL.

This chain connects TRBV6-5 to TRBJ2-4, with D perhaps matching TRBD2 (6 bases). The V end lost 6 bases, the J end lost 6 bases, and 15 bases lay between the germline ends. Germline CDR1 MNHEY, CDR2 SVGAGI. There are 14 residues in the CDR3. CDR3 in DNA: TGTGCCAGCAGCGCGGGGAGAAGCGGAAACATTCAGTACTTC. It is translated as CASSAGRSGNIQYF.